The next 29 T cell receptor beta chains were all read from a single sample in a study of T cell responses to AZD1222 COVID-19 vaccine. Libraries were prepared by immunoSEQ multiplex PCR; TCRdb keeps only in-frame clonotypes and omits some of them. This repertoire shows some 100,000 clones, about 87% found once; its top ten account for under 4.5%. Sequenced here: peripheral blood, sampled on day 0 of MenACWY control vaccination. These TCRs come from an adult in good health.

The V call is TRBV30, the J call TRBJ1-1; 10 nucleotides line up with TRBD1. The CDR3 covers 12 residues. The J segment lost 11 bases and the V segment lost 4 bases, leaving 7 bases of the junction unmatched. Germline V lookup: CDR1 GTSNPN, CDR2 SVGIG (reference sequence). For the CDR3, the DNA is TGTGCCTGGAACACCGGGACAGGGGAGGCTTTCTTT. It codes for CAWNTGTGEAFF.

The genes are TRBV28 and TRBJ1-2; tentative D call: TRBD1 (5 bases). CDR3 length equals 19 residues. V was trimmed by 1 base and J by 0 bases, leaving 21 bases between them. Germline V lookup: CDR1 MDHEN, CDR2 SYDVKM. CDR3 in amino acids: CASSLSWGQPGEANYGYTF. DNA for the CDR3: TGTGCCAGCAGTTTATCCTGGGGCCAACCAGGCGAAGCTAACTATGGCTACACCTTC.

V usage is TRBV9 and J usage is TRBJ2-5, with D tentatively TRBD1 (6 bases). V lost 2 bases and J lost 2, with 13 bases in between. Germline V gives CDR1 SGDLS, CDR2 YYNGEE. The CDR3 runs to 15 residues. The CDR3 sequence: CASSVWGQTQETQYF. DNA for the CDR3: TGTGCCAGCAGCGTCTGGGGGCAGACGCAAGAGACCCAGTACTTC.

J is TRBJ1-5 and V is TRBV4-1; 7 bases map to TRBD1. CDR1 and CDR2 (germline): MGHRA, YSYEKL. The ends lost 1 base at V and 4 bases at J; junction bases unmatched: 4. CDR3 size: 15 residues. This chain's CDR3 is CASSQVGTANQPQHF. The CDR3 region has the DNA TGCGCCAGCAGCCAAGTCGGGACAGCAAATCAGCCCCAGCATTTT.

This chain links TRBV6-5 with TRBJ2-1; D perhaps matches TRBD2 (5 bases). The CDR3 totals 16 residues. Between the trimmed V and J ends, which lost 0 bases and 2 bases, there was a span of 11 bases. Germline CDR1 MNHEY, CDR2 SVGAGI. The CDR3: CASSYSEESTYNEQFF. The DNA for the CDR3 is TGTGCCAGCAGTTACTCGGAGGAATCGACCTACAATGAGCAGTTCTTC.

The chain uses TRBV6-2 or TRBV6-3 and TRBJ2-1; perhaps D is TRBD1 or TRBD2 (5 bases each). Deletions cut 5 bases from V and 10 bases from J, with 12 bases between. The CDR3 loop spans 12 amino acids. Germline CDR1 is MNHEY and CDR2 is SVGEGT. The CDR3 loop reads CASSPLGVEQFF. CDR3 DNA sequence: TGTGCCAGCAGTCCCCTGGGGGTGGAGCAGTTCTTC.

The chain employs TRBV6-2 or TRBV6-3 and TRBJ1-1; tentatively, D is TRBD1 (5 bases). Trimming left V 5 bases short and J 4 bases short, with 17 bases between. The germline V gene encodes CDR1 MNHEY and CDR2 SVGEGT. This CDR3 comprises 15 residues. The CDR3 nucleotides are TGTGCCAGCAGTCAGGGATTGGATTTGGGCACTGAAGCTTTCTTT. This encodes CASSQGLDLGTEAFF.

The rearrangement links TRBV10-2 to TRBJ2-1; 9 bases align to TRBD2. CDR3 length: 14 residues. J gave up 8 bases and V 8 bases, and 10 bases lay outside the gene matches. Looked up from germline, CDR1 is WSHSY and CDR2 is SAAADI. The CDR3 loop reads CASSRSGSRHEQFF. The CDR3 nucleotides read TGCGCCAGCTCGCGTAGCGGGAGTAGGCATGAGCAGTTCTTC.

The chain joins TRBV3-1 (or the pseudogene TRBV3-2) to TRBJ1-5, with D unclear. The CDR3 consists of 14 residues. Trimming removed 0 bases at V and 2 bases at J, with 5 bases between. Germline V gene lookup returns CDR1 LGHDT and CDR2 YNNKEL (reference sequence). CDR3 in amino acids: CASSQDAGNQPQHF. CDR3 nucleotides: TGTGCCAGCAGCCAAGACGCTGGCAATCAGCCCCAGCATTTT.

This clone has just a few counts. The chain joins TRBV10-3 to TRBJ2-7, with unresolved D. Germline V gene lookup returns CDR1 ENHRY and CDR2 SYGVKD. V lost 8 bases and J lost 2, with 10 bases in between. The CDR3 covers 12 residues. The CDR3 sequence is CAIAAYTYEQYF. The CDR3 DNA follows: TGTGCCATCGCAGCGTACACCTACGAGCAGTACTTC.

The V gene is TRBV9, the J gene TRBJ2-7; TRBD2 matches at 12 bases. Germline lookup yields CDR1 SGDLS and CDR2 YYNGEE. J was trimmed by 5 bases and V by 4 bases; bases with no gene match: 7. The CDR3 sequence is 15 residues long. The CDR3: CASSILAGGGDEQYF. Here the CDR3 DNA reads TGTGCCAGCAGCATTCTAGCGGGAGGGGGCGACGAGCAGTACTTC.

The J gene is TRBJ1-1, the V gene TRBV18; TRBD1 agrees at 7 bases. CDR3 size: 13 residues. V lost 7 bases, J lost 3 bases, and 5 bases stayed unmatched. CDR1 and CDR2 (germline): KGHSH, LQKENI. The CDR3 sequence: CASFTGEHTEAFF. The CDR3 DNA is TGTGCCAGCTTCACAGGGGAACACACTGAAGCTTTCTTT.

This chain links TRBV4-1 with TRBJ1-5, with D maybe TRBD1 (6 bases). The V gene lost 0 bases and the J gene lost 7 bases, with 19 bases spanning the gap. Germline V gene sequence: CDR1 MGHRA, CDR2 YSYEKL. CDR3 length: 17 amino acids. In DNA, the CDR3 is TGCGCCAGCAGCCAAGAGGGACTTAACAGGGCGGGGCAGCCCCAGCATTTT. Amino acid sequence: CASSQEGLNRAGQPQHF.

This clone appeared a single time. The genes are TRBV2 and TRBJ2-1; D is unclear. The germline gives CDR1 SNHLY, CDR2 FYNNEI. V lost 3 bases and J 7 bases, leaving 10 bases between the germline ends. The CDR3 spans 13 residues. CDR3 in amino acids: CASSEFQKNEQFF. The CDR3, as DNA: TGTGCCAGCAGTGAGTTCCAAAAGAATGAGCAGTTCTTC.

The V call is TRBV2, the J call TRBJ1-3; no clear D gene. Germline V gene sequence: CDR1 SNHLY, CDR2 FYNNEI. The CDR3 length is 14 residues. V lost 7 bases to trimming and J lost 0 bases, with 10 bases between them. In DNA form, the CDR3 reads TGTGCCAGCACCCCTGGGGTCTCTGGAAACACCATATATTTT. Protein product: CASTPGVSGNTIYF.

The J gene is TRBJ1-6, the V gene TRBV11-3; D is possibly TRBD1 (5 bases). Looked up from germline, CDR1 is SGHNT and CDR2 is YENEEA. Trimming took off 3 bases at V and 7 bases at J, with 10 bases between the two ends. CDR3 length equals 14 residues. This chain's CDR3 is CASSFQGNNSPLHF. The CDR3 DNA is TGTGCCAGCAGCTTCCAGGGAAACAATTCACCCCTCCACTTT.

This CDR3 reads CASGTSGYEQYF. The CDR3 coding sequence is TGCGCCAGCGGGACTAGCGGCTACGAGCAGTACTTC. This chain uses TRBV10-2 with TRBJ2-7; 11 bases match TRBD2. Germline V gene data show CDR1 as WSHSY and CDR2 as SAAADI. The V gene end was trimmed by 8 bases and the J gene end by 3 bases; junction bases not matched to a gene: 0. CDR3 length: 12 residues.

The chain carries TRBV7-9 and TRBJ2-7; TRBD2 is a possible D gene (5 bases). The V gene lost 5 bases and the J gene lost 1 base, with 12 bases spanning the gap. CDR1 and CDR2 from the germline V gene are SEHNR and FQNEAQ (reference sequence). This CDR3 contains 14 residues. The CDR3 region has the DNA TGTGCCAGCAGCCCCCCCCGGAGGTCCTACGAGCAGTACTTC. It translates to CASSPPRRSYEQYF.

The V gene is TRBV7-8, the J gene TRBJ2-5; D is unclear. The CDR3 consists of 12 residues. Germline V gives CDR1 SGHVS, CDR2 FQNEAQ. Between the trimmed V and J ends, which lost 5 bases and 5 bases, there was a span of 9 bases. The CDR3, as DNA: TGTGCCAGCAGCCCCTACGGCGAGACCCAGTACTTC. This codes for CASSPYGETQYF.

The V and J genes are TRBV3-1 (or the pseudogene TRBV3-2) and TRBJ2-1, with TRBD2 matching 11 bases. CDR3 length: 16 residues. V lost 2 bases to trimming and J lost 6 bases; unmatched junction nucleotides: 6. In germline, CDR1 is LGHDT, CDR2 YNNKEL (reference sequence). This chain's CDR3 is CASSQPGLAAFNEQFF. CDR3 coding DNA: TGTGCCAGCAGCCAACCGGGACTAGCGGCCTTCAATGAGCAGTTCTTC.

The chain links TRBV3-1 (or the pseudogene TRBV3-2) to TRBJ2-2, with TRBD1 matching 7 bases. CDR1 LGHDT and CDR2 YNNKEL come from the germline V gene (reference sequence). This CDR3 is 15 amino acids long. Unmatched junction bases numbered 2, after V lost 0 bases and J lost 4 bases. This CDR3 is CASSQDSGGTGELFF. The CDR3 nucleotides read TGTGCCAGCAGCCAAGATTCAGGGGGCACCGGGGAGCTGTTTTTT.

This clone was seen a few times. The chain couples TRBV5-6 to TRBJ1-6, with D unresolved. The CDR3 is 14 residues long. Per germline, CDR1 SGHDT and CDR2 YYEEEE. V shed 7 bases and J shed 0 bases, with 8 bases lying between them. Here the CDR3 DNA reads TGTGCCAGCGGGGTGAGCTCCTATAATTCACCCCTCCACTTT. Its protein product is CASGVSSYNSPLHF.

The J gene is TRBJ2-7, the V gene TRBV30; maybe TRBD1 (5 bases). The CDR3 is 14 residues long. The V end lost 0 bases, the J end lost 8 bases, and 17 bases lay between the germline ends. CDR1 and CDR2 from the germline V gene are GTSNPN and SVGIG (reference sequence). The CDR3 protein is CAWSVLGLLGQQYF. CDR3 in DNA: TGTGCCTGGAGTGTACTTGGATTATTGGGGCAGCAGTACTTC.

This chain links TRBV7-3 with TRBJ2-1; 8 bases map to TRBD1. Trimming removed 2 bases from V and 7 bases from J; junction bases left unmatched: 10. The germline V gene encodes CDR1 SGHTA and CDR2 FQGTGA. The CDR3 length is 16 residues. CDR3 in amino acids: CASSLSGNRGLNEQFF. CDR3 sequence (DNA): TGTGCCAGCAGCTTATCCGGTAACAGGGGGTTGAATGAGCAGTTCTTC.

The chain combines TRBV19 with TRBJ2-6; the match to TRBD2 covers 13 bases. This CDR3 region has 19 residues. Looked up from germline, CDR1 is LNHDA and CDR2 is SQIVND (reference sequence). The trim removed 4 bases at V and 1 base at J, leaving 7 bases unmatched. The CDR3 DNA follows: TGTGCCAGTAGTACGCCCGGACTAGCGGGAGTTTCTGGGGCCAACGTCCTGACTTTC. This translates into CASSTPGLAGVSGANVLTF.

This clone was recorded once. V gene TRBV7-2 combines with J gene TRBJ2-7; D gene ambiguous. In germline, CDR1 is SGHTA, CDR2 FQGNSA. The CDR3 has 16 residues. The V end lost 0 bases, the J end lost 0 bases, and 12 bases lay between the germline ends. In DNA, the CDR3 is TGTGCCAGCAGCTTAGCGTTTCCAGCTAGCTCCTACGAGCAGTACTTC. It encodes CASSLAFPASSYEQYF.

The rearrangement joins TRBV6-2 or TRBV6-3 to TRBJ2-5; D ambiguous. The CDR3 is made up of 14 amino acids. Trimming cost V 0 bases and J 2 bases, with 7 bases left between them. CDR1 and CDR2 (germline): MNHEY, SVGEGT. CDR3 in amino acids: CASSYSSWQETQYF. The CDR3 region has the DNA TGTGCCAGCAGTTACTCGAGCTGGCAAGAGACCCAGTACTTC.

The chain joins TRBV5-4 to TRBJ2-1; TRBD2 might be the D (7 bases). Per the germline V gene, CDR1 is SGHNT and CDR2 is YYREEE (reference sequence). The ends were cut back, 7 bases at V and 8 bases at J, with 19 bases in the middle. The CDR3 length is 14 residues. CDR3 coding DNA: TGTGCCAGCCGGGTGGCGGGGGCCAGGGATGAGCAGTTCTTC. Translation: CASRVAGARDEQFF.

In DNA form, the CDR3 reads TGTGCCAGCAGCTTAGGAGGCTGGGGCAGTAGCTCCTACAATGAGCAGTTCTTC. This translates into CASSLGGWGSSSYNEQFF. The gene calls are TRBV11-2 and TRBJ2-1, with D possibly being TRBD1 (5 bases). The germline V gene has CDR1 SGHAT and CDR2 FQNNGV. CDR3 length: 18 amino acids. V was shortened by 1 base and J by 0 bases, with 16 bases between the two germline ends.